A single sample is the source of the 21 T cell receptor beta chains below, sequenced in a study of Ad26.COV2.S vaccination and SARS-CoV-2 variants. Treatment: some 19 received Ad26.COV2.S at low or high dose, single or two shots; roughly five received placebo; per-sample allocation not given. After the first vaccine or placebo injection, samples were drawn on day 63. TCRdb's table, derived via immunoSEQ multiplex PCR, lists solely in-frame clones and lacks some. The profile shows more than 400,000 clones, about 90% of them singletons. This sample comprised peripheral blood, obtained in a trial of Ad26.COV2.S vaccine versus placebo. These receptors originate from a person aged 18-65 years who received the Ad26.COV2.S COVID-19 vaccine or a placebo.

The chain recombines TRBV12-3 or TRBV12-4 with TRBJ2-1; D unclear. The CDR3 covers 13 residues. Trimming took 4 bases from V and 8 from J, leaving 12 bases between them. CDR3 sequence: CASSSWDDHEQFF. In DNA, the CDR3 is TGTGCCAGCAGTTCTTGGGATGACCATGAGCAGTTCTTC.

This clone was seen once. The chain carries TRBV5-1 and TRBJ1-3; D remains unclear. CDR3 length equals 15 residues. Germline V gene data show CDR1 as SGHRS and CDR2 as YFSETQ. Trimming stripped 0 bases from V and 4 bases from J, with 11 bases between. The CDR3 sequence is CASSLGGGKGNTIYF. For the CDR3, the DNA is TGCGCCAGCAGCTTGGGTGGAGGAAAGGGAAACACCATATATTTT.

V is TRBV9 and J is TRBJ1-5; D is ambiguous. CDR1 is SGDLS and CDR2 is YYNGEE in the germline V gene. This CDR3 has 13 residues. V was pared by 1 base and J by 10 bases, with 12 bases between. The CDR3 protein is CASSVWGEEPQHF. CDR3 DNA: TGTGCCAGCAGCGTATGGGGTGAAGAACCCCAGCATTTT.

This chain connects TRBV27 to TRBJ1-5; D not resolved. The CDR3 contains 14 residues. Germline V gene sequence: CDR1 MNHEY, CDR2 SMNVEV (reference sequence). V was pared by 3 bases and J by 1 base, with 7 bases between. CDR3 sequence: CASSFTMSNQPQHF. The DNA for the CDR3 is TGTGCCAGCAGTTTTACAATGAGCAATCAGCCCCAGCATTTT.

This chain uses TRBV15 with TRBJ1-2; the match to TRBD1 covers 7 bases. Germline assignment: CDR1 LNHNV and CDR2 YYDKDF (reference sequence). The V and J ends lost 2 bases and 6 bases, in that order; junction bases with no gene match: 6. This CDR3 contains 14 residues. As DNA, the CDR3 is TGTGCCACCAGCAGACTACAGGGGTTGGATGGCTACACCTTC. This encodes CATSRLQGLDGYTF.

The V and J genes are TRBV11-2 and TRBJ1-2; 8 bases match TRBD1. This CDR3 has 15 amino acids. V lost 5 bases, J lost 4 bases, and 9 bases stayed unmatched. CDR1 is SGHAT, CDR2 FQNNGV, per germline. CDR3 in DNA: TGTGCCAGCAGCACGGACAGGGTTTGGGGCTATGGCTACACCTTC. Amino acid sequence: CASSTDRVWGYGYTF.

This chain joins TRBV28 and TRBJ2-7, with D tentatively TRBD2 (5 bases). This CDR3 contains 16 residues. Germline assignment: CDR1 MDHEN and CDR2 SYDVKM. The germline V and J ends were trimmed by 5 bases and 0 bases, with 17 bases remaining between them. The CDR3: CASSLLRTAFSYEQYF. DNA for the CDR3: TGTGCCAGCAGTCTCCTCCGGACTGCCTTCTCCTACGAGCAGTACTTC.

The genes are TRBV4-3 and TRBJ1-1; the D is unclear. Germline values: CDR1 LGHNA, CDR2 YSLEER. The CDR3 extends over 15 amino acids. The germline V and J ends were trimmed by 0 bases and 11 bases, with 19 bases remaining between them. This CDR3 reads CASSQDLSWEDDAFF. DNA for the CDR3: TGCGCCAGCAGCCAAGATCTAAGCTGGGAGGATGACGCTTTCTTT.

The chain has TRBV2 and TRBJ2-7; 7 bases line up with TRBD1. This CDR3 has 11 residues. The germline V gene encodes CDR1 SNHLY and CDR2 FYNNEI. Losses at the gene ends were 8 bases for V and 2 bases for J; bases not matched to a gene: 0. The CDR3 DNA reads as TGTGCCAGCGACAGGGCCTACGAGCAGTACTTC. Amino acids: CASDRAYEQYF.

The chain couples TRBV6-5 to TRBJ2-7; TRBD1 matches at 11 bases. Unmatched junction bases numbered 2, after V lost 4 bases and J lost 3 bases. CDR1 is MNHEY and CDR2 is SVGAGI in the germline V gene. This CDR3 comprises 14 residues. The CDR3 protein is CASSSGQGVYEQYF. In nucleotides, the CDR3 is TGTGCCAGCAGTTCGGGACAGGGGGTCTACGAGCAGTACTTC.

The rearrangement links TRBV19 to TRBJ1-3; D is undetermined. Trimming pared 10 bases from V and 0 bases from J, leaving 16 bases between. This CDR3 is built from 15 residues. The germline CDR1 and CDR2 sequences are LNHDA and SQIVND (reference sequence). DNA of the CDR3: TGTGCCACCTCTGTACGAGCAGGCTCTGGAAACACCATATATTTT. Translation: CATSVRAGSGNTIYF.

On this clone: Sequence at one end of the junction differs from germline and may be a read error. The chain recombines TRBV28 with TRBJ1-2, with 9 bases lining up with TRBD1. The CDR3 totals 15 residues. Germline CDR1 reads MDHEN; CDR2 reads SYDVKM. The CDR3 reads CASKHRGRERRSPGF. The CDR3 nucleotides read TGTGCCAGCAAGCACAGGGGGCGAGAGCGCCGCTCCCCCGGTTTC.

The V call is TRBV7-2, the J call TRBJ1-1, with D perhaps TRBD1 (6 bases). The CDR3 spans 15 residues. V was clipped by 4 bases and J by 4 bases, with 16 bases between them. Germline lookup yields CDR1 SGHTA and CDR2 FQGNSA. CDR3 DNA sequence: TGTGCCAGCAGCTCTCCGGGGGCGGGGAGCACTGAAGCTTTCTTT. It yields the protein CASSSPGAGSTEAFF. Complete variable domain (other parts from reference TRBV7-2 and TRBJ1-1): GAGVSQSPSNKVTEKGKDVELRCDPISGHTALYWYRQSLGQGLEFLIYFQGNSAPDKSGLPSDRFSAERTGGSVSTLTIQRTQQEDSAVYLCASSSPGAGSTEAFFGQGTRLTVV.

The chain joins TRBV27 to TRBJ1-5, with unresolved D. CDR1 MNHEY and CDR2 SMNVEV come from the germline V gene (reference sequence). The CDR3 sequence is 14 residues long. The ends were cut back, 8 bases at V and 0 bases at J, with 11 bases in the middle. CDR3 loop: CASSDGYSNQPQHF. The CDR3 DNA reads as TGTGCCAGCTCGGACGGTTATAGCAATCAGCCCCAGCATTTT.

The J gene is TRBJ1-3, the V gene TRBV19; TRBD1 aligns across 9 bases. CDR1 is LNHDA and CDR2 is SQIVND in the germline V gene (reference sequence). The V gene end was trimmed by 6 bases and the J gene end by 2 bases; junction bases not matched to a gene: 2. CDR3 length: 14 residues. CDR3 sequence: CASRRDRAGNTIYF. CDR3 in DNA: TGTGCCAGTAGACGGGACAGGGCTGGAAACACCATATATTTT.

V is TRBV7-7 and J is TRBJ2-3; TRBD1 agrees at 8 bases. With V trimmed by 11 bases and J by 4 bases, 14 bases remained unmatched. CDR1 and CDR2 from the germline V gene are SSHAT and FNYEAQ (reference sequence). The length of the CDR3 is 15 residues. The CDR3 sequence: CAGYERPGGPDTQYF. CDR3 DNA sequence: TGTGCCGGGTACGAAAGGCCAGGGGGCCCAGATACGCAGTATTTT.

This chain connects TRBV24-1 to TRBJ2-3, with TRBD1 identical over 10 bases. V lost 8 bases, J lost 6 bases, and 1 base stayed unmatched. Germline CDR1 and CDR2: KGHDR and SFDVKD. The CDR3 contains 12 residues. The CDR3 loop reads CATTDRGDTQYF. The CDR3 nucleotides are TGTGCCACCACGGACAGGGGGGATACGCAGTATTTT.

This chain uses TRBV5-6 with TRBJ2-1; 7 bases agree with TRBD2. The germline gives CDR1 SGHDT, CDR2 YYEEEE. Trimming at V came to 2 bases and at J to 2 bases, leaving 13 bases not matched to a gene. The CDR3 runs to 18 residues. The CDR3 is CASSFAYTAGKAYNEQFF. The CDR3 coding sequence is TGTGCCAGCAGCTTTGCGTATACAGCGGGGAAAGCCTACAATGAGCAGTTCTTC.

The J gene is TRBJ2-7, the V gene TRBV5-1, with TRBD2 as a possible D gene (5 bases). The CDR3 loop spans 14 amino acids. Germline CDR1 is SGHRS and CDR2 is YFSETQ. With 0 bases removed from V and 4 bases from J, the gap between germline ends came to 11 bases. The CDR3 nucleotides are TGCGCCAGCAGCTTGGTCTCTGGGGAGTACGAGCAGTACTTC. It specifies CASSLVSGEYEQYF.

The gene calls are TRBV19 and TRBJ1-1; 8 bases line up with TRBD1. J gave up 0 bases and V 1 base, and 4 bases lay outside the gene matches. CDR1 and CDR2 from the germline V gene are LNHDA and SQIVND (reference sequence). This CDR3 comprises 16 residues. CDR3 region: CASSIGEDRVNTEAFF. The CDR3 nucleotides read TGTGCCAGTAGTATAGGTGAGGACAGGGTGAACACTGAAGCTTTCTTT. Based on the CDR3 plus reference TRBV19 and TRBJ1-1, the full variable domain is DGGITQSPKYLFRKEGQNVTLSCEQNLNHDAMYWYRQDPGQGLRLIYYSQIVNDFQKGDIAEGYSVSREKKESFPLTVTSAQKNPTAFYLCASSIGEDRVNTEAFFGQGTRLTVV.

The chain has TRBV12-2 and TRBJ2-7; the table's D gene call, TRBD2, was not cross checked with the DNA. TRBV12-2 is given as a pseudogene. The CDR3 spans 11 residues. The CDR3 DNA follows: TGTGCAAGTCCCCCCCCTCGCGAGCAGTACTTC. Translating it yields CASPPPREQYF.